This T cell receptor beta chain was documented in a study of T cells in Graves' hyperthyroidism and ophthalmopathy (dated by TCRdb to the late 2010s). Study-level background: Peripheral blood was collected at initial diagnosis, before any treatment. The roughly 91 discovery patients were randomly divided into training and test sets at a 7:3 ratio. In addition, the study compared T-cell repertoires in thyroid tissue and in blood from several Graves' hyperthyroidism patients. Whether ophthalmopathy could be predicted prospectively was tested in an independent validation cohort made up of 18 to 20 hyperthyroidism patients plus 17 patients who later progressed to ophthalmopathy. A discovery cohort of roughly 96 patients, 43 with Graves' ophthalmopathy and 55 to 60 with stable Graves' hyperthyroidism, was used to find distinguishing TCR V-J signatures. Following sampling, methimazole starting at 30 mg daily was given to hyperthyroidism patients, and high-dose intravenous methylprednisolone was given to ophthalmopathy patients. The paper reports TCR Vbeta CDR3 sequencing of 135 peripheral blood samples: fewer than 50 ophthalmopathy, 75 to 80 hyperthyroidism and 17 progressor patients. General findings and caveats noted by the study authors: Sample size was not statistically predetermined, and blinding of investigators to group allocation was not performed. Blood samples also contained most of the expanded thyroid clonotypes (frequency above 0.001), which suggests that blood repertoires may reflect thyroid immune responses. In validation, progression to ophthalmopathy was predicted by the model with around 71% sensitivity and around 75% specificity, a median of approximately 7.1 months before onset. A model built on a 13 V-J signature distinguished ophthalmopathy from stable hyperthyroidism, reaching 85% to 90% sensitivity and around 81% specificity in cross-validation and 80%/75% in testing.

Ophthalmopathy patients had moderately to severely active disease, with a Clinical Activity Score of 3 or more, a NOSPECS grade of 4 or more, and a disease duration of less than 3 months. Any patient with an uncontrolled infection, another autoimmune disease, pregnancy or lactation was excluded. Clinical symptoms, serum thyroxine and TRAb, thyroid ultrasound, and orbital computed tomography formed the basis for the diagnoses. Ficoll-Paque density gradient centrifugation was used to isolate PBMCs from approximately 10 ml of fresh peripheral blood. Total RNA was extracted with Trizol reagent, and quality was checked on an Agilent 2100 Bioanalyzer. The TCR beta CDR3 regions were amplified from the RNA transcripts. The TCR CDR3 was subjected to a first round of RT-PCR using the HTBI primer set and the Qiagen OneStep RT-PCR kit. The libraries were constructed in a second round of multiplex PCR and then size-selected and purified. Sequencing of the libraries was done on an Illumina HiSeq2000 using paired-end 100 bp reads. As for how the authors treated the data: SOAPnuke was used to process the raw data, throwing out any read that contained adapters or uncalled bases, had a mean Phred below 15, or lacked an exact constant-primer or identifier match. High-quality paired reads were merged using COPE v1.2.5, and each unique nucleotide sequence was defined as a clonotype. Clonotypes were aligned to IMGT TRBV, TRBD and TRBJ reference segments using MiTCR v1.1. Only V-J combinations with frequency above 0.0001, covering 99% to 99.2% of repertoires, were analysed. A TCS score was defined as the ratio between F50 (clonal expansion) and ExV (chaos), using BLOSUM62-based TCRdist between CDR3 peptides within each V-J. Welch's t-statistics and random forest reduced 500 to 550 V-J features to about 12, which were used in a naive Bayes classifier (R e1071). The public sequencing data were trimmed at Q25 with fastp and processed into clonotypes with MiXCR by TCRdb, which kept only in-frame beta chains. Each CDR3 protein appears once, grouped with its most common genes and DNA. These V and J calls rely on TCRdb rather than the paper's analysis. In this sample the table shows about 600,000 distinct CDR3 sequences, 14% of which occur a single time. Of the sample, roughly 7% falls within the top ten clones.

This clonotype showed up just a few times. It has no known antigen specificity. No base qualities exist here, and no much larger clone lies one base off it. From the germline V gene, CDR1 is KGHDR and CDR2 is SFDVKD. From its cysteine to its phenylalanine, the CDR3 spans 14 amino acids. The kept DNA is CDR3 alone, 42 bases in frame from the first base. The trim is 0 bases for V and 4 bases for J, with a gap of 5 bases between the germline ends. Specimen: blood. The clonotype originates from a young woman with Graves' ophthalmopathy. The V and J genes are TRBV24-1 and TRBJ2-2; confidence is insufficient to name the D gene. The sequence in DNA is TGTGCCACCAGTGATTTGGACCCCACCGGGGAGCTGTTTTTT. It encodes CATSDLDPTGELFF.